This T cell receptor (beta chain) was sequenced in a study of shared clonotypes between healthy human individuals. Study in general: A couple of women and a few men aged 18 to 49 made up the donors.

CD45RA+ naive and CD45RA-negative memory subsets were separated from CD4+ cells. V shed 0 bases and J shed 4 bases, with 11 bases lying between them. The CDR3 contains 15 residues. Germline values: CDR1 SGHNT, CDR2 YYREEE (reference sequence). The method was immunoSEQ multiplex PCR; TCRdb's version includes in-frame clones alone and lacks a portion of them. The sample has 2 million to 2.5 million clones; roughly 93% are singletons. The sample taken for sequencing was naive CD4+ T cells from PBMCs. Subset of the sample: CD45RA+ positively selected. The sequence derives from a man younger than 30 in good health. Some clones in this sample may be carry-over from other donors' samples. The rearrangement links TRBV5-4 to TRBJ2-1; D is uncertain. CDR3 bases: TGTGCCAGCAGCTTGGAAGCCAACAGATACAATGAGCAGTTCTTC. Amino acid sequence: CASSLEANRYNEQFF.